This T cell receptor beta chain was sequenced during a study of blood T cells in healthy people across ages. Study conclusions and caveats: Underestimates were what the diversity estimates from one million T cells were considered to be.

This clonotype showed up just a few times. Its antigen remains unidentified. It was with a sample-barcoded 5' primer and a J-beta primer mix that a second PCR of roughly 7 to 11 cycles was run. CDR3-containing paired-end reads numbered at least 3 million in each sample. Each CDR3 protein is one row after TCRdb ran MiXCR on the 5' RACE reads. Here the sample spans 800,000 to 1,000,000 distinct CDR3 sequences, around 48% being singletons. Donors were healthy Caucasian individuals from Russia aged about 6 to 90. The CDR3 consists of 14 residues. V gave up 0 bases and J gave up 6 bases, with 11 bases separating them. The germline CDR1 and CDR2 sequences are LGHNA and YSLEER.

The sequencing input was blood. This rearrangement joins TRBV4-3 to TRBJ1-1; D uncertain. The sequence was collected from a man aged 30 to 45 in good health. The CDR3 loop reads CASSQERNSAEAFF. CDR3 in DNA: TGCGCCAGCAGCCAAGAGCGGAATAGCGCTGAAGCTTTCTTT.